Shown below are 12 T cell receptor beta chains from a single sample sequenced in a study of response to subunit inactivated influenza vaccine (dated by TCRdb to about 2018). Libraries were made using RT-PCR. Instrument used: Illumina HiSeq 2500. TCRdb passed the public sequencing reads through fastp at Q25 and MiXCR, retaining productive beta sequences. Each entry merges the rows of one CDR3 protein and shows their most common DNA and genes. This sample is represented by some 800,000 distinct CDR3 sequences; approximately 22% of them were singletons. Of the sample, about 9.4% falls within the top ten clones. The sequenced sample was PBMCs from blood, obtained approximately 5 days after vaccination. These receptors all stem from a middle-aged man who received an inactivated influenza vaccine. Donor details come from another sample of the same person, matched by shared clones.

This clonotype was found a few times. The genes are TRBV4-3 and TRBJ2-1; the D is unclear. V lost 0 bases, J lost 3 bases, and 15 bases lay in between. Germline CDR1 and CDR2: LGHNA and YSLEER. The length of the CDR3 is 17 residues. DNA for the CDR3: TGCGCCAGCAGCCAAGATCCTGGACGCCTGGACTACAATGAGCAGTTCTTC. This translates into CASSQDPGRLDYNEQFF.

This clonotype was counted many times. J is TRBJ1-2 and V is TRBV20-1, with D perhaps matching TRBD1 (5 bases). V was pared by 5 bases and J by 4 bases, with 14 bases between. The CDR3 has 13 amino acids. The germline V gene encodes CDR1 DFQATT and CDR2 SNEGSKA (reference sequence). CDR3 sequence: CSAPHGAGYGYTF. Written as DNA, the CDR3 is TGCAGTGCTCCCCATGGGGCGGGCTATGGCTACACCTTC.

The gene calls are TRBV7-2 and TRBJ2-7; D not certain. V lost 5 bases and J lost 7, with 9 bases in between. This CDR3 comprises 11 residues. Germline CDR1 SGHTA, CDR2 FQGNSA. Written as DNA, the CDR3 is TGTGCCAGCAGCCACGTTGGGGAGCAGTACTTC. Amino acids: CASSHVGEQYF.

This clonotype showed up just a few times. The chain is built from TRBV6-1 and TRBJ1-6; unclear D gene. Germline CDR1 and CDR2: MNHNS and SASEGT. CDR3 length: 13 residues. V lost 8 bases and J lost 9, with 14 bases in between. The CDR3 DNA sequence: TGTGCCAGCGTCAGGTCGCAGAGTTCACCCCTCCACTTT. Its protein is CASVRSQSSPLHF.

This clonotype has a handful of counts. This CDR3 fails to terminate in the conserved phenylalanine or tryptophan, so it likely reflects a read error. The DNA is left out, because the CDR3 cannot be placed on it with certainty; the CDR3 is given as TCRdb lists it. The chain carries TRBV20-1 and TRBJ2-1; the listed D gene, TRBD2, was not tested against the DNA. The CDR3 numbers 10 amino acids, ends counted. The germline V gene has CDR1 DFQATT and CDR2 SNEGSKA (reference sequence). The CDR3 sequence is CSATLAGAAY.

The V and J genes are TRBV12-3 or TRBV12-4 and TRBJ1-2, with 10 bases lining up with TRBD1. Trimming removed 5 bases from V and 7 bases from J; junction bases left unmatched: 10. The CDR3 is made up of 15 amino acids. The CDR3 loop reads CASSPTGTGDGGYTF. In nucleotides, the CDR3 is TGTGCCAGCAGTCCGACCGGGACAGGGGATGGTGGCTACACCTTC.

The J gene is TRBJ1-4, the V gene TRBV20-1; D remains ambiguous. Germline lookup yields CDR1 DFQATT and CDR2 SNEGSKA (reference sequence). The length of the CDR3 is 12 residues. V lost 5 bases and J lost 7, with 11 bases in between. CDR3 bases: TGCAGTGCTCGCTCAGGTTTTGAAAAACTGTTTTTT. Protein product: CSARSGFEKLFF.

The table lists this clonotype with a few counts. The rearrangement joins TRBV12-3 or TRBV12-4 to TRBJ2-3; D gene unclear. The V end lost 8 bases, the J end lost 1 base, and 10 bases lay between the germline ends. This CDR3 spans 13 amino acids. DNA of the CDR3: TGTGCCAGCCTTAGCTACGGCACAGATACGCAGTATTTT. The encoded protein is CASLSYGTDTQYF.

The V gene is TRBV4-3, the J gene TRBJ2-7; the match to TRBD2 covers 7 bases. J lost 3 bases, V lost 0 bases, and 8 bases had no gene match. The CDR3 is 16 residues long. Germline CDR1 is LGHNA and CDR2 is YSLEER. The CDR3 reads CASSQDWRERNYEQYF. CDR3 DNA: TGCGCCAGCAGCCAAGATTGGCGGGAGCGAAACTACGAGCAGTACTTC.

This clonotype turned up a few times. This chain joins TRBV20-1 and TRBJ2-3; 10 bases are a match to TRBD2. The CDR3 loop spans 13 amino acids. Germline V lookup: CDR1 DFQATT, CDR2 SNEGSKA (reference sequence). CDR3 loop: CSVAGGLTDIQYF. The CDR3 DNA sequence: TGCAGCGTAGCGGGGGGACTTACAGATATACAGTATTTT.

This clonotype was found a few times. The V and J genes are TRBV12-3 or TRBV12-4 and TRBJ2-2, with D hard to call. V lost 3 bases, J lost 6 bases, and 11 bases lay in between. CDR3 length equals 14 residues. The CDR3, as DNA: TGTGCCAGCAGTTTTCTTTTCAGAGCCGGGGAGCTGTTTTTT. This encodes CASSFLFRAGELFF.

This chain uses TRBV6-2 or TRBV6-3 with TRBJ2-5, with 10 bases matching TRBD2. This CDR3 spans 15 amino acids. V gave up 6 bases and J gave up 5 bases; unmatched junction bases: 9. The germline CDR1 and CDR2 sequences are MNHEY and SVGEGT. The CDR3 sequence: CASSLGLAISETQYF. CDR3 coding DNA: TGTGCCAGCAGCTTGGGACTAGCGATTAGTGAGACCCAGTACTTC.